This entry features one T cell receptor (beta chain) sequence. The sample originates from a study of blood T cell repertoires in COVID-19. V lost 4 bases, J lost 9 bases, and 13 bases lay in between. CDR3 length equals 14 residues. Germline V gene lookup returns CDR1 SGHAT and CDR2 FQDESV (reference sequence). Methods used by the authors: Estimated nucleated cell counts came from reference gene primer amplification. Profiled with immunoSEQ multiplex PCR; TCRdb holds only in-frame clones, not every one. V and J calls plus clone size are reproduced from that table; the DNA served to infer D and trimming. The table has about 160,000 clones, about 88% seen once.

V is TRBV11-1 and J is TRBJ1-6; D is undetermined. The source is a man aged 45 to 65 who had recovered from COVID-19. Source material: PBMCs or T cells enriched from blood (not recorded which). CDR3 residues: CASSSGNFASPLHF. The DNA for the CDR3 is TGTGCCAGCAGCTCGGGAAACTTTGCTTCACCCCTCCACTTT.